Following are 20 T cell receptor beta chains from one sample sequenced in a study of cytomegalovirus exposure and HLA in healthy donors. PCR employed 60 Vbeta and 13 Jbeta primers. Measured with immunoSEQ multiplex PCR; TCRdb has only the in-frame clones, and not every one. The sample has around 85,000 clones; over 60% are singletons. The sequenced sample consisted of PBMCs. The receptors here all came from a male donor in good health and CMV-seronegative.

In this sample, this clone turned up a few times. The J gene is TRBJ2-6, the V gene TRBV19; 10 bases agree with TRBD2. V gave up 6 bases and J gave up 1 base; unmatched junction bases: 12. Germline V gives CDR1 LNHDA, CDR2 SQIVND (reference sequence). The CDR3 is 19 residues long. The DNA of the CDR3 is TGTGCCAGTAGACATTCCGAGCGGGAGGGCCCTTCTGGGGCCAACGTCCTGACTTTC. Translation gives CASRHSEREGPSGANVLTF.

This chain connects TRBV27 to TRBJ2-1, with a tentative D call TRBD2 (5 bases). The CDR3 length is 16 residues. Per the germline V gene, CDR1 is MNHEY and CDR2 is SMNVEV (reference sequence). V was trimmed by 0 bases and J by 0 bases, leaving 9 bases between them. This CDR3 is CASSLSARVSYNEQFF. For the CDR3, the DNA is TGTGCCAGCAGTTTATCTGCGCGGGTCTCCTACAATGAGCAGTTCTTC.

This chain joins TRBV19 and TRBJ2-7; 9 bases fit TRBD2. The germline gives CDR1 LNHDA, CDR2 SQIVND (reference sequence). The CDR3 is 14 residues long. The ends lost 4 bases at V and 2 bases at J; junction bases unmatched: 3. Here the CDR3 DNA reads TGTGCCAGTAGTAGCGGGAGGGCCGCCTACGAGCAGTACTTC. Amino acid sequence: CASSSGRAAYEQYF.

V and J are TRBV12-5 and TRBJ1-3, with D uncertain. Trimming pared 0 bases from V and 2 bases from J, leaving 8 bases between. This CDR3 has 15 amino acids. Germline V lookup: CDR1 LGHNT, CDR2 FRNRAP. The CDR3 sequence is CASGLVRRAGNTIYF. Written as DNA, the CDR3 is TGTGCTAGTGGTTTGGTACGGAGGGCTGGAAACACCATATATTTT.

The chain carries TRBV7-9 and TRBJ2-7; 8 bases are a match to TRBD1. CDR1 and CDR2 (germline): SEHNR, FQNEAQ (reference sequence). CDR3 size: 16 residues. V shed 1 base and J 2 bases; nucleotides not matched to a gene: 7. In DNA, the CDR3 is TGTGCCAGCAGCTTAGGCAGGGTGACAGGGGCCTACGAGCAGTACTTC. Protein sequence: CASSLGRVTGAYEQYF.

The V gene is TRBV5-4, the J gene TRBJ2-1; D gene ambiguous. This CDR3 has 12 residues. Germline-derived CDR1 and CDR2 are SGHNT and YYREEE (reference sequence). V lost 2 bases and J 5 bases, leaving 5 bases between the germline ends. The CDR3 DNA sequence: TGTGCCAGCAGCTTTCAGGACAATGAGCAGTTCTTC. Amino acid sequence: CASSFQDNEQFF.

The V and J genes are TRBV2 and TRBJ1-3, with 8 bases matching TRBD1. The junction had 4 bases not matched to a gene; V was cut back by 6 bases and J by 0 bases. CDR1 and CDR2 from the germline V gene are SNHLY and FYNNEI. The CDR3 runs 15 residues. CDR3 amino acids: CASRDGQGSGNTIYF. The CDR3 DNA is TGTGCCAGCAGGGACGGACAGGGCTCTGGAAACACCATATATTTT.

The V gene is TRBV6-5, the J gene TRBJ2-5; 8 bases map to TRBD2. Per the germline V gene, CDR1 is MNHEY and CDR2 is SVGAGI. After removal of 0 bases from V and 10 bases from J, the junction contained 7 bases not matched to a gene. This CDR3 region has 14 residues. CDR3 region: CASSYSSSGGVQYF. In DNA form, the CDR3 reads TGTGCCAGCAGTTACTCCTCCAGCGGGGGTGTCCAGTACTTC.

This chain joins TRBV27 and TRBJ1-5; TRBD1 matches at 7 bases. Losses at the gene ends were 4 bases for V and 0 bases for J; bases not matched to a gene: 6. The CDR3 covers 16 residues. Germline V gene lookup returns CDR1 MNHEY and CDR2 SMNVEV (reference sequence). This chain's CDR3 is CASSSTGQYSNQPQHF. The CDR3 bases are TGTGCCAGCAGTTCCACGGGACAGTATAGCAATCAGCCCCAGCATTTT.

The CDR3 loop reads CASSLHRVAYEQYF. CDR3 nucleotides: TGTGCCAGCAGTTTACACAGGGTCGCCTACGAGCAGTACTTC. This chain connects TRBV27 to TRBJ2-7; a weak D match, TRBD1 (6 bases). The CDR3 has 14 amino acids. The V end lost 2 bases, the J end lost 2 bases, and 10 bases lay between the germline ends. Germline lookup yields CDR1 MNHEY and CDR2 SMNVEV (reference sequence).

The V gene is TRBV7-9, the J gene TRBJ1-6; D remains unclear. The V end lost 4 bases, the J end lost 0 bases, and 13 bases lay between the germline ends. This CDR3 contains 17 residues. CDR1 and CDR2 from the germline V gene are SEHNR and FQNEAQ (reference sequence). CDR3 bases: TGTGCCAGCAGCTCAGGTTTTGCAGGCTCCTATAATTCACCCCTCCACTTT. Protein sequence: CASSSGFAGSYNSPLHF.

The chain links TRBV5-1 to TRBJ2-7; no reliable D call. V was pared by 5 bases and J by 0 bases, with 15 bases between. Germline assignment: CDR1 SGHRS and CDR2 YFSETQ. The CDR3 contains 15 residues. The DNA for the CDR3 is TGCGCCAGCAGTCCCGGTTCCATTAGCTCCTACGAGCAGTACTTC. It codes for CASSPGSISSYEQYF. The full variable domain, its missing parts supplied by reference TRBV5-1 and TRBJ2-7, is KAGVTQTPRYLIKTRGQQVTLSCSPISGHRSVSWYQQTPGQGLQFLFEYFSETQRNKGNFPGRFSGRQFSNSRSEMNVSTLELGDSALYLCASSPGSISSYEQYFGPGTRLTVT.

J is TRBJ1-6 and V is TRBV25-1; 10 bases line up with TRBD1. V lost 6 bases, J lost 10 bases, and 9 bases stayed unmatched. This CDR3 spans 15 amino acids. The germline gives CDR1 MGHDK, CDR2 SYGVNS. CDR3 amino acids: CASRQTGTGESPLHF. In DNA, the CDR3 is TGTGCCAGCAGACAAACCGGGACAGGGGAATCACCCCTCCACTTT.

The chain combines TRBV6-6 with TRBJ2-5, with unresolved D. The better agreement between TRBJ2-7 and the DNA end casts doubt on the J call. The CDR3 runs 12 residues. CDR1 and CDR2 from the germline V gene are MNHNY and SVGAGI (reference sequence). The CDR3 sequence is CASSYAEYEQYF. The CDR3 DNA sequence: TGTGCCAGCAGTTACGCCGAGTACGAGCAGTACTTC.

This chain connects TRBV5-6 to TRBJ2-5; 7 positions match TRBD1. This CDR3 is built from 16 residues. Trimming removed 0 bases from V and 4 bases from J; junction bases left unmatched: 9. Germline values: CDR1 SGHDT, CDR2 YYEEEE. Here the CDR3 DNA reads TGTGCCAGCAGCTTGGAAAGGGGGCGCGTGGGAGAGACCCAGTACTTC. It encodes CASSLERGRVGETQYF.

The V gene is TRBV27, the J gene TRBJ1-1; D is unresolved. The CDR3 covers 13 residues. Trimming removed 3 bases at V and 1 base at J, with 6 bases between. Germline V gives CDR1 MNHEY, CDR2 SMNVEV (reference sequence). The CDR3 DNA reads as TGTGCCAGCAGTTTGCGAGGGAACACTGAAGCTTTCTTT. Its translation: CASSLRGNTEAFF.

J is TRBJ1-2 and V is TRBV29-1; maybe TRBD1 (6 bases). The CDR3 length is 14 residues. CDR1 is SQVTM and CDR2 is ANQGSEA in the germline V gene. Trimming stripped 0 bases from V and 4 bases from J, with 12 bases between. The CDR3 loop is CSVEDVQGGYGYTF. The CDR3 nucleotides are TGCAGCGTTGAAGACGTACAGGGTGGCTATGGCTACACCTTC.

This chain links TRBV19 with TRBJ1-6; 8 bases map to TRBD1. Germline CDR1 and CDR2: LNHDA and SQIVND (reference sequence). The CDR3 runs to 17 residues. Losses at the gene ends were 6 bases for V and 8 bases for J; bases not matched to a gene: 15. Here the CDR3 DNA reads TGTGCCAGTAGGCCAGGGACAGGCGAAGGCCCTTATTCACCCCTCCACTTT. Translation gives CASRPGTGEGPYSPLHF.

This clone came up once. The genes are TRBV4-3 and TRBJ2-5, with D perhaps TRBD1 (5 bases). Germline V gives CDR1 LGHNA, CDR2 YSLEER. CDR3 length equals 16 residues. V lost 0 bases and J lost 1, with 12 bases in between. CDR3 sequence (DNA): TGCGCCAGCAGCCAAGATCTTGCCAGGGCCCAAGAGACCCAGTACTTC. It translates to CASSQDLARAQETQYF.

This chain joins TRBV27 and TRBJ1-1; the match to TRBD1 covers 11 bases. V shed 6 bases and J 0 bases; nucleotides not matched to a gene: 9. The CDR3 length is 17 residues. The germline V gene has CDR1 MNHEY and CDR2 SMNVEV (reference sequence). The chain's CDR3 is CASSPGQGAIMNTEAFF. Here the CDR3 DNA reads TGTGCCAGCAGCCCCGGACAGGGGGCCATAATGAACACTGAAGCTTTCTTT.